The clone carrying this T cell receptor beta chain has just a few counts. TCRdb itself ran the RT-PCR reads through MiXCR, one entry per CDR3 protein. The table lists about 680,000 distinct CDR3 sequences, 14% of them singletons, with about 3.6% in the top ten. V lost 5 bases to trimming and J lost 4 bases, with 14 bases between them. This CDR3 comprises 14 residues. Germline V gene sequence: CDR1 SGHAT, CDR2 FQNNGV. The TCR was taken from a female donor in good health, serving as a healthy control. The rearrangement links TRBV11-2 to TRBJ2-5, with D uncertain. Sequenced material: memory CD4+ T cells from blood. The CDR3 DNA reads TGTGCCAGCAGCCAAGACCGACCGCCAGAGACCCAGTACTTC. It specifies CASSQDRPPETQYF. Drawing the rest from reference TRBV11-2 and TRBJ2-5, the complete variable domain is EAGVAQSPRYKIIEKRQSVAFWCNPISGHATLYWYQQILGQGPKLLIQFQNNGVVDDSQLPKDRFSAERLKGVDSTLKIQPAKLEDSAVYLCASSQDRPPETQYFGPGTRLLVL.